This note documents a single T cell receptor beta chain sequence. What it recognizes is unknown. Sequencing relied on a cDNA template that was reverse transcribed from extracted RNA. Some clones are missing from TCRdb's copy, which holds only in-frame ones; the method was immunoSEQ multiplex PCR. The data hold around 97,000 clones, with just over 85% observed a single time. Trimming stripped 0 bases from V and 2 bases from J, with 18 bases between. Looked up from germline, CDR1 is SGHDT and CDR2 is YYEEEE. CDR3 size: 17 residues. This sample was taken from a study of CD8+ T cells in alopecia areata. General study results and limits: Scalp clonality and expanded CD8+ clones among the top 100 were significantly decreased by tofacitinib. Persistence during tofacitinib was seen for many expanded lesional clones in scalp and blood.

Treatment reported: oral pan-JAK inhibitor, 5-10 mg twice daily. Obtained from alopecia areata patients were lesional scalp punch biopsies along with peripheral blood. This clonotype was sampled from a human donor with alopecia areata. The J gene is TRBJ2-7, the V gene TRBV5-6; D ambiguous. The specimen comprised CD8+ T cells sorted from blood, sampled between weeks 30 and 35, from a patient treated with tofacitinib. CDR3 nucleotides: TGTGCCAGCAGCTTGGGGAGTGCGGTCCGGATAGCCTACGAGCAGTACTTC. It encodes CASSLGSAVRIAYEQYF.